This TCR beta chain comes out of a study of STAT5B mutations in CD4+ large granular lymphocyte leukemia. General observations from the study: Main leukemic clonotypes were patient-specific, but roughly 26% appeared at low frequency elsewhere. 8/27 top patient clones versus 2/35 control clones were TRBV06-family.

The CDR3 is 13 residues long. Germline V lookup: CDR1 MNHNS, CDR2 SASEGT. V gave up 6 bases and J gave up 6 bases, with 15 bases separating them. Remarks on this clone: Its antigen is not identified.

Using immunoSEQ multiplex PCR, the repertoire was profiled, and TCRdb retains in-frame clones only, with some absent. Here the sample spans 30,000 to 35,000 clones, roughly 79% being singletons. Material: CD4+ T cells from blood buffy coats. The TCR comes from a human donor in good health. The genes are TRBV6-1 and TRBJ2-7; no clear D gene. The CDR3 bases are TGTGCCAGCAGCGACCTCCGGACGAGCGAGCAGTACTTC. This codes for CASSDLRTSEQYF.